The source of this T cell receptor (beta chain) is a study of cytomegalovirus exposure and HLA in healthy donors. The PCR used 60 Vbeta and 13 Jbeta primers. Libraries were prepared by immunoSEQ multiplex PCR; TCRdb keeps only in-frame clonotypes and omits some of them. The sample contains more than 80,000 clones, 60% to 80% of which appear only once. This CDR3 comprises 15 residues. V was clipped by 4 bases and J by 0 bases; unmatched bases: 3. Germline V lookup: CDR1 ENHRY, CDR2 SYGVKD. This chain joins TRBV10-3 and TRBJ2-3, with 8 nucleotides matching TRBD2. This sequence originates from a boy aged 10-17 years in good health and CMV-seronegative. Sequencing was performed on PBMCs. The CDR3 bases are TGTGCCATCAGTGGGACTAGCCTCAGCACAGATACGCAGTATTTT. It yields the protein CAISGTSLSTDTQYF.